What follows describes a single T cell receptor beta chain. What it recognizes is unknown. Since no conserved phenylalanine or tryptophan closes the CDR3, a read error is the likely cause. The DNA is omitted, as the CDR3 cannot be located on it reliably, and the CDR3 follows TCRdb's listing. TCR beta VDJ and CDR3 profiles were obtained from a genomic DNA template. TCRdb ran MiXCR on the reads and lists one entry per CDR3 protein. The sample lists hundreds of thousands of distinct CDR3 sequences, 82% occurring once. The CDR3 is 13 residues long, counting both termini. Germline CDR1 SGHVS, CDR2 FQNEAQ. This entry is derived from a study of CD8+CD57+ T cells in acquired aplastic anemia. Study-level background: Average DNA yield from sorted CD4+ and CD8+ cells was around 3.2 ug.

Study-wide results and caveats: Simpson's diversity of CD8+ cells was not significantly different in patients compared with controls. There were twenty-nine CD8+ CDR3 sequences that occurred in both patients and controls.

Flow cytometry had shown expanded CD8+CD57+ cells in the patients chosen for sequencing. This receptor was taken from a human donor with aplastic anemia. Material: sorted CD4+, CD8+, or CD8+CD57+ T cells (not recorded which) from PBMCs. This sequence joins TRBV7-8 and TRBJ2-7; the D segment call TRBD2 is taken from the table without a DNA check. CDR3: CASSLRGAPDPQY.